A selection of T cell receptor beta chains follows, all from one sample in a study of cytotoxic CD8 clonotypes in ibrutinib-treated CLL. Some clones are missing from TCRdb's copy, which holds only in-frame ones; the method was immunoSEQ multiplex PCR. The data contain over 120,000 clones, around three quarters of them singletons. The starting material was PBMCs, obtained after 12 months of ibrutinib treatment. The receptors derive from a human donor with chronic lymphocytic leukemia. Each CDR3 is given with its conserved first and last residue. Fields, in order: V gene, J gene, clone size, D gene, CDR3 DNA, CDR3 protein. A D gene is named only where the DNA matches it firmly. Expanded clones are given a class, and other clones once, few, many or no size at all.

>TRBV19|TRBJ2-4|NA|NA
TGTGCCAGTAGTTTCTTACTCACGGGGAAAAACATTCAGTACTTC
CASSFLLTGKNIQYF
>TRBV7-3|TRBJ1-1|NA|NA
TGTGCCAGCAGCGGAAACACTGAAGCTTTCTTT
CASSGNTEAFF
>TRBV7-2|TRBJ1-3|once|NA
TGTGCCAGCAGCTTAGATAGCGGGGCGCTTGGAAACACCATATATTTT
CASSLDSGALGNTIYF
>TRBV4-1|TRBJ1-1|NA|TRBD1
TGCGCCAGCAGCCTAGAGACAGGGTTAAGTGGGTCTTTCTTT
CASSLETGLSGSFF
>TRBV7-9|TRBJ2-4|NA|TRBD2
TGTGCCAGCAGCCTCAGACTAGCGGGAGGTTCGAACATTCAGTACTTC
CASSLRLAGGSNIQYF
>TRBV27|TRBJ2-7|NA|NA
TGTGCCAGCAGTTTATTCGCAGGGACGAGAAGCTACGAGCAGTACTTC
CASSLFAGTRSYEQYF
>TRBV11-2|TRBJ2-2|once|NA
TGTGCCAGCAGCTACCAAGTATCCGGGGAGCTGTTTTTT
CASSYQVSGELFF
>TRBV11-2|TRBJ2-1|NA|TRBD2
TGTGCCAGCTCTCTAGCGGGAGTCTACAATGAGCAGTTCTTC
CASSLAGVYNEQFF
>TRBV4-1|TRBJ1-4|NA|NA
TGCGCCAGCAGCCCGCATGTTCCGTTATCCGAAACCGACGAAAAACTGTTTTTT
CASSPHVPLSETDEKLFF
>TRBV23-1|TRBJ2-5|few|NA
TGCGCCAGCAGTCAAAAGGCAAAGACCCAGTACTTC
CASSQKAKTQYF
>TRBV10-3|TRBJ2-3|NA|TRBD2
TGTGCCATCAAGAATAGCGGGGAGGCGACAGATACGCAGTATTTT
CAIKNSGEATDTQYF
>TRBV18|TRBJ2-7|NA|NA
TGTGCCAGCTCACCGTCAACCGGGAGCTACGAGCAGTACTTC
CASSPSTGSYEQYF
>TRBV27|TRBJ1-4|NA|NA
TGTGCCAGCAGTGAGCCGGGACACCCGTCAACTAATGAAAAACTGTTTTTT
CASSEPGHPSTNEKLFF
>TRBV7-9|TRBJ1-1|NA|NA
TGTGCCAGCAGGAATCTGGTCGGAGGGGCAGCTTTCTTT
CASRNLVGGAAFF
>TRBV29-1|TRBJ2-7|NA|TRBD2
TGCAGCGTTGCACTAGCGACCGAGCAGTACTTC
CSVALATEQYF
>TRBV10-3|TRBJ2-7|NA|TRBD2
TGTGCCATCTCTCCTAGCGGTAGCTCCTACGAGCAGTACTTC
CAISPSGSSYEQYF
>TRBV6-4|TRBJ1-5|NA|NA
TGTGCCAGCAGTGACACGGGCGGATACAATCAGCCCCAGCATTTT
CASSDTGGYNQPQHF